This entry lists 25 T cell receptor beta chains sequenced from one sample in a study of shared clonotypes between healthy human individuals. Generated by immunoSEQ multiplex PCR, the TCRdb table keeps only in-frame clones and is missing some. The top ten hold under 0.065% of the sample, which has over 400,000 clones, more than 95% seen once. The sample comprised naive CD4+ T cells sorted from blood. Documented subset: CD45RA+ positively selected. Source of these receptors: a woman in her 30s in good health.

The gene calls are TRBV29-1 and TRBJ1-2; D not resolved. Germline CDR1 and CDR2: SQVTM and ANQGSEA. Trimming removed 4 bases from V and 4 bases from J, with 13 bases in between. The CDR3 is 13 residues long. The CDR3 bases are TGCAGCGTTGGTTACAGAACGCCCTATGGCTACACCTTC. The encoded protein is CSVGYRTPYGYTF. The full variable domain, rest sourced from reference TRBV29-1 and TRBJ1-2, is SAVISQKPSRDICQRGTSLTIQCQVDSQVTMMFWYRQQPGQSLTLIATANQGSEATYESGFVIDKFPISRPNLTFSTLTVSNMSPEDSSIYLCSVGYRTPYGYTFGSGTRLTVV.

This sequence joins TRBV5-1 and TRBJ2-3; TRBD2 agrees at 11 bases. Per the germline V gene, CDR1 is SGHRS and CDR2 is YFSETQ. Trimming cost V 4 bases and J 4 bases; bases outside gene matches: 11. CDR3 size: 17 residues. CDR3 coding DNA: TGCGCCAGCAGCCATACTAGCGGGAGTGAGGTCCCAGATACGCAGTATTTT. It encodes CASSHTSGSEVPDTQYF.

The V and J genes are TRBV6-1 and TRBJ1-4; 7 nucleotides line up with TRBD1. The CDR3 sequence is 17 residues long. Germline CDR1 and CDR2: MNHNS and SASEGT. With 4 bases clipped from V and 7 bases from J, the junction kept 15 bases outside the gene matches. CDR3 sequence (DNA): TGTGCCAGCAGTGGAACTACCGGGACAGAACGTGGTGAAAAACTGTTTTTT. Protein product: CASSGTTGTERGEKLFF.

V is TRBV5-4 and J is TRBJ2-7; TRBD1 or TRBD2 may be the D gene (5 bases each). This CDR3 spans 14 amino acids. CDR1 and CDR2 (germline): SGHNT, YYREEE (reference sequence). The V end was cut by 0 bases, the J end by 3 bases, with 10 bases between. The CDR3 loop reads CASSLGLTGYEQYF. CDR3 nucleotide sequence: TGTGCCAGCAGCTTGGGACTAACAGGCTACGAGCAGTACTTC.

The rearrangement joins TRBV6-1 to TRBJ1-2, with D possibly matching TRBD1 (5 bases). The ends were cut back, 7 bases at V and 3 bases at J, with 15 bases in the middle. The V gene's germline CDR1 is MNHNS and CDR2 SASEGT. The CDR3 extends over 14 amino acids. The CDR3 nucleotides are TGTGCCAGCACCCGACAGCCTGAGCACTATGGCTACACCTTC. This codes for CASTRQPEHYGYTF.

This chain links TRBV4-1 with TRBJ2-3; unclear D gene. Trimming took off 0 bases at V and 4 bases at J, with 5 bases between the two ends. This CDR3 has 13 amino acids. The germline V gene has CDR1 MGHRA and CDR2 YSYEKL. The CDR3 DNA sequence: TGCGCCAGCAGCCAAGATCAAGCAGATACGCAGTATTTT. Amino acid sequence: CASSQDQADTQYF.

The rearrangement joins TRBV25-1 to TRBJ2-1; D might be TRBD2 (6 bases). The V and J ends lost 1 base and 13 bases respectively, with 11 bases between them. Germline CDR1 and CDR2: MGHDK and SYGVNS. CDR3 size: 12 residues. CDR3: CASSEWGDTQFF. The CDR3 region has the DNA TGTGCCAGCAGTGAATGGGGGGATACCCAGTTCTTC. Using reference TRBV25-1 and TRBJ2-1 for the parts outside the CDR3, the full variable domain is EADIYQTPRYLVIGTGKKITLECSQTMGHDKMYWYQQDPGMELHLIHYSYGVNSTEKGDLSSESTVSRIRTEHFPLTLESARPSHTSQYLCASSEWGDTQFFGPGTRLTVL.

Details on this clone: Other DNA variants within this sample encode the same CDR3. CDR3 bases: TGTGCCAGCAGTGACGGACAGGGCTATGGCTACACCTTC. Translation gives CASSDGQGYGYTF. This rearrangement joins TRBV6-4 to TRBJ1-2; 8 nucleotides line up with TRBD1. Germline CDR1 MRHNA, CDR2 SNTAGT. CDR3 size: 13 residues. The V gene end was trimmed by 2 bases and the J gene end by 4 bases; junction bases not matched to a gene: 0.

The sample holds one count of this clone. The chain is built from TRBV6-5 and TRBJ2-3; D call uncertain. The germline V gene has CDR1 MNHEY and CDR2 SVGAGI. V gave up 3 bases and J gave up 1 base, with 8 bases separating them. This CDR3 comprises 14 residues. The CDR3 loop reads CASSYSKGTDTQYF. CDR3 bases: TGTGCCAGCAGTTATAGTAAGGGCACAGATACGCAGTATTTT.

V usage is TRBV19 and J usage is TRBJ2-3, with D possibly being TRBD2 (7 bases). Germline V gene sequence: CDR1 LNHDA, CDR2 SQIVND (reference sequence). CDR3 size: 15 residues. V was clipped by 7 bases and J by 2 bases, with 16 bases between them. The CDR3 sequence is CASTRTAGATDTQYF. The CDR3 coding sequence is TGTGCCAGTACCCGGACTGCGGGGGCCACAGATACGCAGTATTTT. Combining the CDR3 with reference TRBV19 and TRBJ2-3 gives the whole variable domain DGGITQSPKYLFRKEGQNVTLSCEQNLNHDAMYWYRQDPGQGLRLIYYSQIVNDFQKGDIAEGYSVSREKKESFPLTVTSAQKNPTAFYLCASTRTAGATDTQYFGPGTRLTVL.

CDR3 DNA sequence: TGCGCCAGCAGCCAGGGGGGACGGCTTAGGGAGCAGTACTTC. Its translation: CASSQGGRLREQYF. The chain links TRBV4-1 to TRBJ2-7; possible D gene TRBD2, 6 bases. Trimming cost V 3 bases and J 7 bases, with 16 bases left between them. CDR1 and CDR2 from the germline V gene are MGHRA and YSYEKL. The CDR3 contains 14 residues.

The rearrangement links TRBV7-9 to TRBJ1-4; 8 bases are a match to TRBD1. This CDR3 is 14 amino acids long. J lost 8 bases, V lost 4 bases, and 6 bases had no gene match. Germline V gene sequence: CDR1 SEHNR, CDR2 FQNEAQ (reference sequence). The CDR3 reads CASSSLTGAEKLFF. CDR3 nucleotide sequence: TGTGCCAGCAGCTCACTGACAGGGGCAGAAAAACTGTTTTTT.

V is TRBV5-1 and J is TRBJ2-7, with D tentatively TRBD2 (5 bases). This CDR3 is built from 13 residues. CDR1 is SGHRS and CDR2 is YFSETQ in the germline V gene. Trimming removed 5 bases at V and 0 bases at J, with 9 bases between. CDR3 coding DNA: TGCGCCAGCAGAGAGGGTGCCTCCTACGAGCAGTACTTC. It translates to CASREGASYEQYF.

The chain has TRBV7-2 and TRBJ1-4, with TRBD1 identical over 8 bases. V was pared by 4 bases and J by 11 bases, with 9 bases of the junction left unmatched. Germline lookup yields CDR1 SGHTA and CDR2 FQGNSA. The CDR3 sequence is 14 residues long. The CDR3 here is CASSSDRGMEKLFF. The CDR3 DNA reads TGTGCCAGCAGCTCCGACAGGGGTATGGAGAAACTGTTTTTT.

This chain joins TRBV18 and TRBJ1-2, with D possibly matching TRBD1 (5 bases). The length of the CDR3 is 16 residues. V was pared by 2 bases and J by 5 bases, with 18 bases between. The germline V gene encodes CDR1 KGHSH and CDR2 LQKENI. The CDR3 spells CASSPYQATARYGYTF. As DNA, the CDR3 is TGTGCCAGCTCACCATACCAGGCGACAGCCCGGTATGGCTACACCTTC. The full variable domain, its missing parts supplied by reference TRBV18 and TRBJ1-2, is NAGVMQNPRHLVRRRGQEARLRCSPMKGHSHVYWYRQLPEEGLKFMVYLQKENIIDESGMPKERFSAEFPKEGPSILRIQQVVRGDSAAYFCASSPYQATARYGYTFGSGTRLTVV.

The V gene is TRBV2, the J gene TRBJ2-1, with D perhaps matching TRBD1 (5 bases). V was shortened by 8 bases and J by 8 bases, with 10 bases between the two germline ends. This CDR3 is built from 11 residues. CDR1 SNHLY and CDR2 FYNNEI come from the germline V gene. The CDR3 DNA reads as TGTGCCAGCGGGGCCTGGGATGAGCAGTTCTTC. Its translation: CASGAWDEQFF.

This clone was counted once. V usage is TRBV6-1 and J usage is TRBJ2-5, with 7 bases fitting TRBD1. Germline values: CDR1 MNHNS, CDR2 SASEGT. The CDR3 covers 14 residues. The ends lost 6 bases at V and 4 bases at J; junction bases unmatched: 8. CDR3 protein: CASRGQVFLETQYF. As DNA, the CDR3 is TGTGCCAGCAGAGGACAGGTCTTTTTAGAGACCCAGTACTTC.

V is TRBV15 and J is TRBJ2-1; 8 positions match TRBD2. CDR3 length equals 16 residues. The germline V gene encodes CDR1 LNHNV and CDR2 YYDKDF (reference sequence). Trimming cost V 5 bases and J 6 bases; bases outside gene matches: 12. CDR3 sequence: CATSRVSSGMGNEQFF. The DNA for the CDR3 is TGTGCCACCAGCCGAGTGAGTAGCGGGATGGGCAATGAGCAGTTCTTC.

This sequence joins TRBV28 and TRBJ1-5; D uncertain. With 10 bases removed from V and 6 bases from J, the gap between germline ends came to 13 bases. Per the germline V gene, CDR1 is MDHEN and CDR2 is SYDVKM. The CDR3 runs 12 residues. The CDR3 sequence: CAISRARQPQHF. The DNA of the CDR3 is TGTGCCATATCTCGGGCGCGTCAGCCCCAGCATTTT.

This chain connects TRBV11-2 to TRBJ2-5; 16 nucleotides agree with TRBD2. The CDR3 consists of 14 residues. V dropped 8 bases and J dropped 11; count of bases not matched to a gene: 8. The V gene's germline CDR1 is SGHAT and CDR2 FQNNGV. The CDR3: CASGSGTSGREQYF. The CDR3 DNA reads as TGTGCCAGCGGTTCCGGGACTAGCGGGAGGGAGCAGTACTTC.

The CDR3 is CASSYGGGYGYTF. The CDR3 DNA is TGTGCCAGCAGTTACGGGGGCGGCTATGGCTACACCTTC. This chain uses TRBV27 with TRBJ1-2; tentatively, D is TRBD1 (6 bases). V was clipped by 4 bases and J by 4 bases, with 10 bases between them. Germline lookup yields CDR1 MNHEY and CDR2 SMNVEV (reference sequence). This CDR3 region has 13 residues.

J is TRBJ1-5 and V is TRBV18; the match to TRBD1 covers 7 bases. J lost 2 bases, V lost 4 bases, and 5 bases had no gene match. The CDR3 consists of 15 residues. CDR1 KGHSH and CDR2 LQKENI come from the germline V gene. The CDR3 DNA sequence: TGTGCCAGCTCACTTAATGACAGGGGCAATCAGCCCCAGCATTTT. It translates to CASSLNDRGNQPQHF.

This clone appeared once. The chain joins TRBV10-3 to TRBJ2-7; 8 bases map to TRBD1. V lost 3 bases, J lost 4 bases, and 11 bases stayed unmatched. Germline CDR1 reads ENHRY; CDR2 reads SYGVKD. This CDR3 is 16 amino acids long. Here the CDR3 reads CAISDPWGQVGYEQYF. The CDR3 DNA is TGTGCCATCAGTGACCCGTGGGGACAGGTGGGTTACGAGCAGTACTTC.

V usage is TRBV10-3 and J usage is TRBJ2-3; D gene ambiguous. V was pared by 10 bases and J by 4 bases, with 24 bases between. CDR1 is ENHRY, CDR2 SYGVKD, per germline. The CDR3 extends over 16 amino acids. The DNA for the CDR3 is TGTGCCACCACTACAGAAGGGTGGTTTTTCTCAGATACGCAGTATTTT. Its translation: CATTTEGWFFSDTQYF.

The chain joins TRBV5-1 to TRBJ2-7, with D perhaps TRBD2 (6 bases). There are 16 residues in the CDR3. Germline-derived CDR1 and CDR2 are SGHRS and YFSETQ. Trimming left V 4 bases short and J 1 base short, with 18 bases between. The CDR3 coding sequence is TGCGCCAGCAGCCCCGTTGGGGTAGCGGATTCCTACGAGCAGTACTTC. Encoded protein: CASSPVGVADSYEQYF.